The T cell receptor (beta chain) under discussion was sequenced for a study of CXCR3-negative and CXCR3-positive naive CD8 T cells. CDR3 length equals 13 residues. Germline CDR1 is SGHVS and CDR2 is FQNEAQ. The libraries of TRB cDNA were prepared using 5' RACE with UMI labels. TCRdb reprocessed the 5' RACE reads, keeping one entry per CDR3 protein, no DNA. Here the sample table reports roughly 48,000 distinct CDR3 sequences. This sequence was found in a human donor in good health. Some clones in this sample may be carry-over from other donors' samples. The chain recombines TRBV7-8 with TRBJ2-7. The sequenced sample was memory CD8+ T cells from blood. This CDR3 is CASSLYGSYEQYF. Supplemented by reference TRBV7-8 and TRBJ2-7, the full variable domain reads GAGVSQSPRYKVAKRGQDVALRCDPISGHVSLFWYQQALGQGPEFLTYFQNEAQLDKSGLPSDRFFAERPEGSVSTLKIQRTQQEDSAVYLCASSLYGSYEQYFGPGTRLTVT.